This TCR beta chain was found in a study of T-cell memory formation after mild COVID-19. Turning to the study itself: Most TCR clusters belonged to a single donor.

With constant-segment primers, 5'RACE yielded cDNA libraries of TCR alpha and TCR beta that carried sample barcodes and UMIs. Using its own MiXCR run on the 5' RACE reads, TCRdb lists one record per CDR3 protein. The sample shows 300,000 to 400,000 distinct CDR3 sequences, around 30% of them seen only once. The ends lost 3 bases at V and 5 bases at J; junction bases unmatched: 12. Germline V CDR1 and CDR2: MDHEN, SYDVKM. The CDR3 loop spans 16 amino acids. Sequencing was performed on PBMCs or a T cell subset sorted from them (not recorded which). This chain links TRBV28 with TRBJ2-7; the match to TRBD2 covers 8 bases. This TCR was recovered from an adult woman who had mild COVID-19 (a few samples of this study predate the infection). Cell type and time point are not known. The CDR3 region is CASSFLTEREKDEQYF. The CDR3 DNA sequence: TGTGCCAGCAGTTTCCTAACAGAGCGGGAGAAAGACGAGCAGTACTTC.